The 24 T cell receptor beta chains in this list originate from one sample, sequenced in a study of PD-1 blockade in classical Hodgkin lymphoma. This table comes from immunoSEQ multiplex PCR, and its TCRdb copy is limited to in-frame clones, with some not included. The data contain 60,000 to 75,000 clones, about nine tenths of them singletons. No patient escaped relapse after autologous stem cell transplantation, and brentuximab vedotin exposure varied. The input for sequencing was peripheral blood mononuclear cells (PBMCs), taken at baseline. The receptor source for this set is a human donor with classical Hodgkin lymphoma.

The chain is built from TRBV6-1 and TRBJ1-2; TRBD1 matches at 9 bases. This CDR3 spans 15 amino acids. Germline-derived CDR1 and CDR2 are MNHNS and SASEGT. V dropped 10 bases and J dropped 2; count of bases not matched to a gene: 11. The CDR3 region has the DNA TGTGCCATTTCTGAACAGGGGGCGGTGAACTATGGCTACACCTTC. Its protein is CAISEQGAVNYGYTF.

The chain recombines TRBV5-1 with TRBJ2-3, with a weak D call TRBD1 (6 bases). Trimming cost V 3 bases and J 0 bases, with 11 bases left between them. The CDR3 runs to 15 residues. The germline gives CDR1 SGHRS, CDR2 YFSETQ. The CDR3 sequence is CASSSEGHSTDTQYF. The CDR3 nucleotides are TGCGCCAGCAGCTCTGAGGGACATAGCACAGATACGCAGTATTTT.

V gene TRBV15 combines with J gene TRBJ2-1; 14 bases line up with TRBD2. CDR1 is LNHNV, CDR2 YYDKDF, per germline (reference sequence). Germline trimming cut 9 bases from V and 2 bases from J; bases unmatched to any gene: 6. CDR3 length: 16 amino acids. As DNA, the CDR3 is TGTGCCACTACGACTAGCGGGAGGGTCACCTACAATGAGCAGTTCTTC. Protein: CATTTSGRVTYNEQFF.

The chain employs TRBV10-2 and TRBJ2-2, with 10 positions matching TRBD2. The CDR3 is 16 amino acids. CDR1 is WSHSY, CDR2 SAAADI, per germline. V dropped 6 bases and J dropped 1; count of bases not matched to a gene: 5. The CDR3 loop reads CASRIIAGGNTGELFF. The CDR3 DNA sequence: TGCGCCAGCAGAATTATAGCGGGGGGGAACACCGGGGAGCTGTTTTTT.

V is TRBV9 and J is TRBJ1-2; 8 bases are shared with TRBD1. The CDR3 totals 15 residues. Germline lookup yields CDR1 SGDLS and CDR2 YYNGEE. V shed 3 bases, J shed 7 bases, and the junction held 11 bases outside the gene matches. The CDR3 coding sequence is TGTGCCAGCAGCGAGGACAGGGATGTTTTCTTTGGCTACACCTTC. Amino acids: CASSEDRDVFFGYTF.

This clone was counted once. The V gene is TRBV29-1, the J gene TRBJ1-1; 9 bases line up with TRBD1. Trimming removed 2 bases from V and 4 bases from J; junction bases left unmatched: 8. This CDR3 is built from 15 residues. CDR1 and CDR2 from the germline V gene are SQVTM and ANQGSEA. The DNA of the CDR3 is TGCAGCGTTGAACCCTGGACAGGGGAATCCACTGAAGCTTTCTTT. As protein: CSVEPWTGESTEAFF.

Only one count was recorded for this clone. The J gene is TRBJ2-5, the V gene TRBV28; 8 nucleotides match TRBD1. This CDR3 has 14 amino acids. Germline assignment: CDR1 MDHEN and CDR2 SYDVKM. Trimming removed 6 bases from V and 4 bases from J; junction bases left unmatched: 7. CDR3 residues: CASRETGVLETQYF. CDR3 in DNA: TGTGCCAGCAGGGAGACAGGGGTTCTAGAGACCCAGTACTTC.

This chain links TRBV30 with TRBJ2-5; D unclear. From germline, CDR1 is GTSNPN and CDR2 SVGIG (reference sequence). This CDR3 has 10 residues. Deletions cut 5 bases from V and 7 bases from J, with 8 bases between. The CDR3 nucleotides are TGTGCCTGGGGGGATCCGACCCAGTACTTC. It yields the protein CAWGDPTQYF.

This chain uses TRBV5-6 with TRBJ2-2; TRBD1 matches 9 bases. CDR3 length: 16 amino acids. Looked up from germline, CDR1 is SGHDT and CDR2 is YYEEEE. The junction had 11 bases not matched to a gene; V was cut back by 4 bases and J by 7 bases. The CDR3 here is CASSNTGGTVVGELFF. The CDR3, as DNA: TGTGCCAGCAGCAACACAGGGGGCACGGTTGTCGGGGAGCTGTTTTTT.

This chain uses TRBV27 with TRBJ1-2, with 9 bases aligning to TRBD1. The V gene's germline CDR1 is MNHEY and CDR2 SMNVEV (reference sequence). The CDR3 is 15 residues long. The V and J ends lost 5 bases and 4 bases, in that order; junction bases with no gene match: 8. The CDR3 DNA reads as TGTGCCAGCAGTCCTGACAGGGGGTATGCCTATGGCTACACCTTC. Its protein product is CASSPDRGYAYGYTF.

The gene calls are TRBV7-9 and TRBJ1-4, with TRBD1 matching 7 bases. The J segment lost 2 bases and the V segment lost 3 bases, leaving 0 bases of the junction unmatched. The germline gives CDR1 SEHNR, CDR2 FQNEAQ (reference sequence). The CDR3 is 14 amino acids. In nucleotides, the CDR3 is TGTGCCAGCAGCTTGGGACAGACTAATGAAAAACTGTTTTTT. Translated, it gives CASSLGQTNEKLFF.

This clone was seen a few times. The chain couples TRBV7-9 to TRBJ1-4; 7 positions agree with TRBD1. Trimming at V came to 1 base and at J to 5 bases, leaving 10 bases not matched to a gene. Germline-derived CDR1 and CDR2 are SEHNR and FQNEAQ (reference sequence). The CDR3 covers 17 residues. CDR3 amino acids: CASSLEGGPTRNEKLFF. In DNA form, the CDR3 reads TGTGCCAGCAGCTTAGAAGGGGGCCCAACCAGAAATGAAAAACTGTTTTTT. The entire variable domain, with the rest obtained from reference TRBV7-9 and TRBJ1-4, is as follows: DTGVSQNPRHKITKRGQNVTFRCDPISEHNRLYWYRQTLGQGPEFLTYFQNEAQLEKSRLLSDRFSAERPKGSFSTLEIQRTEQGDSAMYLCASSLEGGPTRNEKLFFGSGTQLSVL.

This clone was recorded only once. CDR3 nucleotide sequence: TGTGCCAGCAGTTTACTCGGGCCCACCTACGAGCAGTACTTC. Translated: CASSLLGPTYEQYF. This chain uses TRBV28 with TRBJ2-7, with D uncertain. Trimming stripped 2 bases from V and 2 bases from J, with 10 bases between. The CDR3 contains 14 residues. CDR1 is MDHEN, CDR2 SYDVKM, per germline.

The chain links TRBV7-9 to TRBJ2-3; no definite D call. The CDR3 runs 12 residues. Between the trimmed V and J ends, which lost 4 bases and 5 bases, there was a span of 7 bases. Germline-derived CDR1 and CDR2 are SEHNR and FQNEAQ (reference sequence). The DNA for the CDR3 is TGTGCCAGCAGCTCGGTGGGAGATACGCAGTATTTT. Translation gives CASSSVGDTQYF.

The chain links TRBV6-1 to TRBJ2-3, with TRBD1 matching 7 bases. Trimming removed 10 bases from V and 2 bases from J; junction bases left unmatched: 6. The CDR3 has 13 amino acids. Germline CDR1 reads MNHNS; CDR2 reads SASEGT. The CDR3 DNA reads as TGTGCCAACAGGGGCACTATCACAGATACGCAGTATTTT. Translation gives CANRGTITDTQYF.

The chain uses TRBV28 and TRBJ2-7; D unclear. The CDR3 spans 14 residues. CDR1 and CDR2 (germline): MDHEN, SYDVKM. V was cut by 7 bases and J by 0 bases, with 13 bases left in between. The CDR3 DNA sequence: TGTGCCAGCACCCTTATGGAGAGCTCCTACGAGCAGTACTTC. It is translated as CASTLMESSYEQYF.

A single count supports this clone. The gene calls are TRBV5-1 and TRBJ2-1; D could derive from TRBD1 or TRBD2 (5 bases each). The CDR3 contains 15 residues. Germline V gene data show CDR1 as SGHRS and CDR2 as YFSETQ. V was clipped by 4 bases and J by 4 bases, with 15 bases between them. CDR3 region: CASSPGRTAYNEQFF. Written as DNA, the CDR3 is TGCGCCAGCAGCCCGGGGCGGACGGCTTACAATGAGCAGTTCTTC.

The rearrangement uses TRBV5-8 and TRBJ2-7; possibly TRBD1 for D (6 bases). CDR3 size: 12 residues. V lost 1 base and J 5 bases, leaving 7 bases between the germline ends. CDR1 is SGHTS and CDR2 is YDEGEE in the germline V gene. CDR3 nucleotide sequence: TGTGCCAGCAGCTTGTCAGGGGACGAGCAGTACTTC. This sequence encodes CASSLSGDEQYF.

The chain carries TRBV6-1 and TRBJ2-3; D is perhaps TRBD1 (5 bases). Trimming stripped 2 bases from V and 6 bases from J, with 12 bases between. Germline CDR1 is MNHNS and CDR2 is SASEGT. The CDR3 has 14 residues. The CDR3 loop is CASSEFTGFDTQYF. CDR3 DNA sequence: TGTGCCAGCAGTGAATTCACAGGATTCGATACGCAGTATTTT.

This chain joins TRBV27 and TRBJ2-3; tentatively, D is TRBD1 or TRBD2 (5 bases each). The CDR3 spans 15 residues. Trimming left V 0 bases short and J 0 bases short, with 7 bases between. Germline V CDR1 and CDR2: MNHEY, SMNVEV (reference sequence). CDR3 nucleotide sequence: TGTGCCAGCAGTTTATCATGGGGGAGCACAGATACGCAGTATTTT. Residues: CASSLSWGSTDTQYF.

V and J are TRBV6-5 and TRBJ1-6; 8 bases agree with TRBD1. The V and J ends lost 2 bases and 10 bases, in that order; junction bases with no gene match: 7. CDR3 length: 15 amino acids. From germline, CDR1 is MNHEY and CDR2 SVGAGI. The CDR3 reads CASSYTGQGRSPLHF. The CDR3 coding sequence is TGTGCCAGCAGTTACACCGGACAGGGTAGATCACCCCTCCACTTT.

V and J are TRBV6-6 and TRBJ1-5, with D unclear. CDR1 is MNHNY, CDR2 SVGAGI, per germline (reference sequence). Trimming shortened V by 5 bases and J by 0 bases, and 8 bases separated the two germline ends. CDR3 length: 14 amino acids. CDR3 in amino acids: CASSLKYSNQPQHF. CDR3 nucleotide sequence: TGTGCCAGCAGTCTAAAATATAGCAATCAGCCCCAGCATTTT.

The chain uses TRBV6-5 and TRBJ1-2; 8 bases match TRBD1. V was clipped by 6 bases and J by 7 bases; unmatched bases: 7. The CDR3 is 13 amino acids. Germline V CDR1 and CDR2: MNHEY, SVGAGI. This CDR3 reads CASRAQGGGGYTF. CDR3 bases: TGTGCCAGCAGGGCACAGGGGGGCGGTGGCTACACCTTC.

This chain joins TRBV18 and TRBJ2-1; no firm D call. The CDR3 has 11 amino acids. Per germline, CDR1 KGHSH and CDR2 LQKENI. V gave up 6 bases and J gave up 7 bases, with 7 bases separating them. DNA of the CDR3: TGTGCCAGCTCCCTCCAGAATGAGCAGTTCTTC. Encoded protein: CASSLQNEQFF. The full variable domain, rest sourced from reference TRBV18 and TRBJ2-1, is NAGVMQNPRHLVRRRGQEARLRCSPMKGHSHVYWYRQLPEEGLKFMVYLQKENIIDESGMPKERFSAEFPKEGPSILRIQQVVRGDSAAYFCASSLQNEQFFGPGTRLTVL.